The 28 T cell receptor beta chains below all came from one sample that was sequenced in a study of T cell repertoires and HLA-DP antigens. Clones were read by immunoSEQ multiplex PCR, and TCRdb kept only the in-frame ones, dropping some. The profile shows fewer than 95,000 clones, around nine tenths of them singletons. No antigens are known for them. Sequenced sample: CD4+ T cells from PBMCs. These receptor sequences come from a man aged 50-59 years in good health and CMV-seronegative.

The V call is TRBV5-4, the J call TRBJ2-5; no clear D gene. Trimming pared 4 bases from V and 5 bases from J, leaving 24 bases between. From germline, CDR1 is SGHNT and CDR2 YYREEE (reference sequence). CDR3 size: 17 residues. CDR3 nucleotide sequence: TGTGCCAGCAGCATACGCACCGGGCCCCTTAGTGGGGAGACCCAGTACTTC. It specifies CASSIRTGPLSGETQYF. Full variable domain (rest looked up from reference TRBV5-4 and TRBJ2-5): ETGVTQSPTHLIKTRGQQVTLRCSSQSGHNTVSWYQQALGQGPQFIFQYYREEENGRGNFPPRFSGLQFPNYSSELNVNALELDDSALYLCASSIRTGPLSGETQYFGPGTRLLVL.

The genes are TRBV19 and TRBJ1-5, with TRBD1 as a possible D gene (6 bases). The CDR3 is made up of 13 amino acids. V was clipped by 7 bases and J by 15 bases, with 22 bases between them. Germline CDR1 is LNHDA and CDR2 is SQIVND (reference sequence). CDR3 coding DNA: TGTGCCAGTATCCCAGGACAGCTCTCCTTAGGGCATTTT. Protein product: CASIPGQLSLGHF.

This chain links TRBV9 with TRBJ1-2, with a possible D match to TRBD1 (5 bases). The CDR3 is made up of 15 amino acids. Per germline, CDR1 SGDLS and CDR2 YYNGEE. V lost 2 bases to trimming and J lost 8 bases, with 19 bases between them. The CDR3 bases are TGTGCCAGCAGCGTTAGATCAGGGTACTTTAGCGGCTACACCTTC. Translated, it gives CASSVRSGYFSGYTF.

This clone was found once. This sequence joins TRBV7-9 and TRBJ1-2; 8 bases fit TRBD1. Germline CDR1 SEHNR, CDR2 FQNEAQ (reference sequence). V was clipped by 5 bases and J by 3 bases; unmatched bases: 5. The CDR3 has 14 residues. CDR3 in DNA: TGTGCCAGCAGCCTACTGACAGGGGACTATGGCTACACCTTC. It encodes CASSLLTGDYGYTF.

This rearrangement joins TRBV5-8 to TRBJ2-1; 10 bases are shared with TRBD2. This CDR3 is built from 14 residues. CDR1 and CDR2 from the germline V gene are SGHTS and YDEGEE. After removal of 0 bases from V and 14 bases from J, the junction contained 8 bases not matched to a gene. CDR3 nucleotides: TGTGCCAGCAGCTTGGAACTCTCTAGCGGGAGTAAGTTCTTC. It yields the protein CASSLELSSGSKFF. Full variable domain (outside the CDR3, taken from reference TRBV5-8 and TRBJ2-1): EAGVTQSPTHLIKTRGQQATLRCSPISGHTSVYWYQQALGLGLQFLLWYDEGEERNRGNFPPRFSGRQFPNYSSELNVNALELEDSALYLCASSLELSSGSKFFGPGTRLTVL.

The J gene is TRBJ1-5, the V gene TRBV4-1; D remains unclear. The CDR3 runs to 14 residues. Trimming left V 1 base short and J 4 bases short, with 8 bases between. Germline values: CDR1 MGHRA, CDR2 YSYEKL. The CDR3 DNA follows: TGCGCCAGCAGCCAAGTGAGGACTAATCAGCCCCAGCATTTT. This encodes CASSQVRTNQPQHF.

The V gene is TRBV11-2, the J gene TRBJ2-1; TRBD2 matches at 10 bases. This CDR3 comprises 15 residues. The J segment lost 8 bases and the V segment lost 5 bases, leaving 9 bases of the junction unmatched. The germline V gene encodes CDR1 SGHAT and CDR2 FQNNGV. The CDR3 reads CASSPPASGSHEQFF. The CDR3 region has the DNA TGTGCCAGCAGCCCTCCGGCTAGCGGGAGTCATGAGCAGTTCTTC.

This clone was seen only a few times. Other DNA sequences in this specimen translate into the identical CDR3. The chain has TRBV5-4 and TRBJ2-5; D possibly matches TRBD1 or TRBD2 (5 bases each). V shed 4 bases and J shed 4 bases, with 11 bases lying between them. This CDR3 has 13 residues. Looked up from germline, CDR1 is SGHNT and CDR2 is YYREEE (reference sequence). The CDR3 sequence: CASSLGDRETQYF. The CDR3 nucleotides are TGTGCCAGCAGCCTTGGGGACCGAGAGACCCAGTACTTC. Full variable domain (rest looked up from reference TRBV5-4 and TRBJ2-5): ETGVTQSPTHLIKTRGQQVTLRCSSQSGHNTVSWYQQALGQGPQFIFQYYREEENGRGNFPPRFSGLQFPNYSSELNVNALELDDSALYLCASSLGDRETQYFGPGTRLLVL.

The genes are TRBV11-2 and TRBJ1-2, with TRBD1 as a possible D gene (6 bases). In germline, CDR1 is SGHAT, CDR2 FQNNGV. The CDR3 has 14 residues. Between the trimmed V and J ends, which lost 5 bases and 4 bases, there was a span of 14 bases. The CDR3: CASSPGHQSYGYTF. The CDR3 coding sequence is TGTGCCAGCAGCCCGGGACACCAGTCCTATGGCTACACCTTC.

V is TRBV2 and J is TRBJ2-7; 10 bases map to TRBD1. The germline V gene encodes CDR1 SNHLY and CDR2 FYNNEI. This CDR3 has 14 residues. The junction had 7 bases not matched to a gene; V was cut back by 9 bases and J by 2 bases. Here the CDR3 DNA reads TGTGCCAGTGACAGGGGGCCCTTAACCTACGAGCAGTACTTC. Protein sequence: CASDRGPLTYEQYF.

This clone appeared once. This sequence joins TRBV19 and TRBJ1-5, with D perhaps matching TRBD1 (5 bases). The CDR3 length is 13 residues. The germline V gene has CDR1 LNHDA and CDR2 SQIVND (reference sequence). The V and J ends lost 10 bases and 2 bases respectively, with 12 bases between them. CDR3: CATSGTRNQPQHF. The CDR3 region has the DNA TGTGCCACGTCGGGGACGCGCAATCAGCCCCAGCATTTT.

V and J are TRBV2 and TRBJ2-2, with a possible D match to TRBD1 (5 bases). The ends were cut back, 5 bases at V and 6 bases at J, with 10 bases in the middle. Germline V gives CDR1 SNHLY, CDR2 FYNNEI. The CDR3 is 13 residues long. The CDR3 here is CASSTRQSGELFF. For the CDR3, the DNA is TGTGCCAGCAGTACACGACAGTCCGGGGAGCTGTTTTTT.

This clone has a handful of counts. The chain joins TRBV4-1 to TRBJ1-2; a possible D gene is TRBD1 (6 bases). Trimming left V 2 bases short and J 4 bases short, with 14 bases between. In germline, CDR1 is MGHRA, CDR2 YSYEKL. This CDR3 has 15 amino acids. In DNA form, the CDR3 reads TGCGCCAGCAGCCAAAGGCAGGGGTGGCTCTATGGCTACACCTTC. Translated, it gives CASSQRQGWLYGYTF.

The genes are TRBV2 and TRBJ2-1, with TRBD2 matching over 9 bases. V lost 7 bases, J lost 4 bases, and 5 bases stayed unmatched. Germline CDR1 SNHLY, CDR2 FYNNEI. The CDR3 spans 14 residues. CDR3 region: CASIGLAGYNEQFF. The CDR3 DNA sequence: TGTGCCAGCATTGGGCTAGCGGGGTACAATGAGCAGTTCTTC.

The CDR3 DNA reads TGTGCCAGCAGCCAAGAGCCCAATCAGCCCCAGCATTTT. Amino acid sequence: CASSQEPNQPQHF. The V and J genes are TRBV4-2 and TRBJ1-5; D gene uncertain. The CDR3 covers 13 residues. Deletions cut 0 bases from V and 3 bases from J, with 3 bases between. In germline, CDR1 is LGHNA, CDR2 YNFKEQ.

The chain has TRBV4-1 and TRBJ2-3, with no clear D. V was clipped by 2 bases and J by 2 bases, with 5 bases between them. The CDR3 is 13 residues long. CDR1 is MGHRA and CDR2 is YSYEKL in the germline V gene. The CDR3 DNA reads TGCGCCAGCAGCCAATACACCACAGATACGCAGTATTTT. It specifies CASSQYTTDTQYF.

The chain has TRBV19 and TRBJ2-7; D is tentatively TRBD1 or TRBD2 (5 bases each). In germline, CDR1 is LNHDA, CDR2 SQIVND (reference sequence). Trimming pared 5 bases from V and 2 bases from J, leaving 13 bases between. This CDR3 has 14 amino acids. The CDR3 DNA reads as TGTGCCAGTAGTCAGAGGGACCAAACCTACGAGCAGTACTTC. It codes for CASSQRDQTYEQYF.

The count of this clone is one. The rearrangement links TRBV20-1 to TRBJ1-4, with unresolved D. In germline, CDR1 is DFQATT, CDR2 SNEGSKA (reference sequence). The V and J ends lost 1 base and 8 bases respectively, with 5 bases between them. The CDR3 loop spans 11 amino acids. The CDR3 region is CSARVREKLFF. In nucleotides, the CDR3 is TGCAGTGCTAGAGTTAGAGAAAAACTGTTTTTT.

The chain links TRBV4-2 to TRBJ1-1; D gene ambiguous. Deletions cut 0 bases from V and 0 bases from J, with 11 bases between. CDR3 length: 16 residues. Germline CDR1 reads LGHNA; CDR2 reads YNFKEQ. In DNA form, the CDR3 reads TGTGCCAGCAGCCAAGATGGTAGGAGGGTGAACACTGAAGCTTTCTTT. Residues: CASSQDGRRVNTEAFF.

This chain links TRBV5-5 with TRBJ2-5; D is possibly TRBD1 (6 bases). V was shortened by 2 bases and J by 5 bases, with 7 bases between the two germline ends. Germline V gene sequence: CDR1 SGHKS, CDR2 YYEKEE (reference sequence). This CDR3 has 12 amino acids. This CDR3 reads CASSFQGETQYF. The CDR3 nucleotides are TGTGCCAGCAGCTTCCAGGGGGAGACCCAGTACTTC.

The V call is TRBV30, the J call TRBJ2-3; TRBD1 might be the D (5 bases). Germline values: CDR1 GTSNPN, CDR2 SVGIG (reference sequence). The CDR3 runs to 15 residues. V lost 3 bases, J lost 6 bases, and 19 bases lay in between. CDR3 in DNA: TGTGCCTGGAGCCGTGACAGTGGCGTCCGGGATACGCAGTATTTT. This gives the protein CAWSRDSGVRDTQYF.

This clone was detected a few times. The V call is TRBV4-3, the J call TRBJ1-2; 11 bases line up with TRBD1. V lost 4 bases and J lost 8; bases outside the gene matches: 6. CDR1 is LGHNA, CDR2 YSLEER, per germline. CDR3 size: 14 residues. CDR3 region: CASSRGQGAGGYTF. The CDR3 DNA reads as TGCGCCAGCAGCCGCGGACAGGGGGCTGGGGGCTACACCTTC.

The V gene is TRBV7-9, the J gene TRBJ2-4; TRBD2 aligns across 11 bases. CDR3 length equals 14 residues. Germline CDR1 and CDR2: SEHNR and FQNEAQ (reference sequence). Trimming cost V 4 bases and J 8 bases; bases outside gene matches: 4. The CDR3 here is CASSSSGGKHIQYF. The DNA for the CDR3 is TGTGCCAGCAGCTCTAGCGGGGGGAAGCACATTCAGTACTTC.

The CDR3 sequence: CASSQQGTYEQFF. The CDR3 coding sequence is TGTGCCAGCTCACAACAGGGGACTTATGAGCAGTTCTTC. The rearrangement joins TRBV18 to TRBJ2-1; weak D call: TRBD1 (7 bases). Trimming took 4 bases from V and 8 from J, leaving 12 bases between them. CDR3 length: 13 residues. Germline V CDR1 and CDR2: KGHSH, LQKENI.

J is TRBJ2-3 and V is TRBV29-1; 12 bases line up with TRBD1. This CDR3 comprises 15 residues. CDR1 is SQVTM, CDR2 ANQGSEA, per germline. V dropped 5 bases and J dropped 4; count of bases not matched to a gene: 7. In nucleotides, the CDR3 is TGCAGCGTTAGGTCAGGGACAGGGGGCCCAGATACGCAGTATTTT. Amino acids: CSVRSGTGGPDTQYF.

This chain uses TRBV14 with TRBJ2-4; 16 bases line up with TRBD2. The germline gives CDR1 SGHDN, CDR2 FVKESK. After removal of 4 bases from V and 8 bases from J, the junction contained 2 bases not matched to a gene. CDR3 length equals 15 residues. The CDR3: CASSPGLAGGYIQYF. The CDR3 DNA is TGTGCCAGCAGCCCGGGACTAGCGGGAGGGTACATTCAGTACTTC.

This chain links TRBV5-1 with TRBJ2-6, with unresolved D. Trimming cost V 1 base and J 1 base, with 3 bases left between them. This CDR3 has 14 amino acids. Germline values: CDR1 SGHRS, CDR2 YFSETQ. The CDR3 sequence: CASSLYSGANVLTF. CDR3 nucleotides: TGCGCCAGCAGCTTGTATTCTGGGGCCAACGTCCTGACTTTC.

The chain employs TRBV28 and TRBJ1-1; possible D gene TRBD1, 5 bases. Trimming took 0 bases from V and 1 from J, leaving 6 bases between them. Per germline, CDR1 MDHEN and CDR2 SYDVKM. CDR3 size: 14 residues. CDR3 DNA: TGTGCCAGCAGTTTATGGGGGGGGAACACTGAAGCTTTCTTT. It is translated as CASSLWGGNTEAFF.